This T cell receptor (beta chain) stems from a study of shared clonotypes between healthy human individuals. Points from the study as a whole: Non-shared clonotypes showed lower generation probabilities than clonotypes common to all four donors.

CDR3 length: 15 amino acids. The V and J ends lost 5 bases and 1 base, in that order; junction bases with no gene match: 5. Germline V gene lookup returns CDR1 SGHAT and CDR2 FQNNGV. Assay used: immunoSEQ multiplex PCR; TCRdb lists only in-frame clones, some missing. The sample has about 1.1 million clones, 75% to 85% seen once. This clone was recorded a few times. What it binds is not known. The TCR originated in a man between 18 and 29 years old in good health. Some clones in this sample may be carry-over from other donors' samples. The chain carries TRBV11-2 and TRBJ2-1; TRBD2 agrees at 7 bases. The specimen was memory CD4+ T cells from PBMCs. The sample's subset: CD45RA-negative fraction. The CDR3 bases are TGTGCCAGCAGCACGGGGACTAATTCCTACAATGAGCAGTTCTTC. Translating it yields CASSTGTNSYNEQFF.